The 15 T cell receptor beta chains below were found in one sample sequenced in a study of Ad26.COV2.S vaccination and SARS-CoV-2 variants. Treatment meaning: approximately 18 received Ad26.COV2.S at low or high dose, single or two shots; several received placebo; per-sample allocation not given. Specimen acquisition occurred on day 63 following the initial vaccine or placebo injection. Only in-frame clones appear in the TCRdb table, and some are missing; sequencing was by immunoSEQ multiplex PCR. The data contain 250,000 or so clones, approximately 88% of them singletons. The starting material was peripheral blood, obtained in a trial of Ad26.COV2.S vaccine versus placebo. These receptors were taken from a person between 18 and 65 years old who received the Ad26.COV2.S COVID-19 vaccine or a placebo.

V and J are TRBV7-2 and TRBJ2-5; possible D gene TRBD1, 5 bases. The CDR3 spans 15 residues. V lost 4 bases and J 1 base, leaving 13 bases between the germline ends. Germline loops: CDR1 SGHTA, CDR2 FQGNSA. CDR3 loop: CASSYRSGSQETQYF. The CDR3 DNA sequence: TGTGCCAGCAGCTACAGGTCAGGAAGCCAAGAGACCCAGTACTTC.

V and J are TRBV6-2 or TRBV6-3 and TRBJ2-7; 9 nucleotides agree with TRBD1. The CDR3 runs 14 residues. Germline V gene sequence: CDR1 MNHEY, CDR2 SVGEGT. V gave up 5 bases and J gave up 4 bases; unmatched junction bases: 6. The DNA for the CDR3 is TGTGCCAGCAGTAACGCCGGGACAGGGTACGAGCAGTACGTC. Amino acids: CASSNAGTGYEQYV.

This clone has just one count. The chain recombines TRBV4-3 with TRBJ1-4; tentative D call: TRBD1 (5 bases). The CDR3 has 17 amino acids. CDR1 LGHNA and CDR2 YSLEER come from the germline V gene. The V gene lost 1 base and the J gene lost 0 bases, with 12 bases spanning the gap. CDR3 DNA: TGCGCCAGCAGCCAAGTTCCCCAGGGCGCAACTAATGAAAAACTGTTTTTT. It specifies CASSQVPQGATNEKLFF.

This clone is labeled as large. V is TRBV5-6 and J is TRBJ2-7; D perhaps matches TRBD2 (6 bases). Trimming stripped 0 bases from V and 2 bases from J, with 18 bases between. Germline loops: CDR1 SGHDT, CDR2 YYEEEE. The CDR3 has 17 residues. The DNA of the CDR3 is TGTGCCAGCAGCTTGGGAGTGGGCTGGGCGGGGCCCTACGAGCAGTACTTC. It codes for CASSLGVGWAGPYEQYF.

The chain uses TRBV5-5 and TRBJ2-2; TRBD2 might be the D (7 bases). Between the trimmed V and J ends, which lost 3 bases and 9 bases, there was a span of 24 bases. The germline gives CDR1 SGHKS, CDR2 YYEKEE (reference sequence). The CDR3 is 17 residues long. The CDR3 nucleotides read TGTGCCAGCAGCTACGCCCTCTATAGAGGGGGGGTGAGGGAGCTGTTTTTT. Translation gives CASSYALYRGGVRELFF.

This chain joins TRBV5-4 and TRBJ2-3, with 12 bases aligning to TRBD2. This CDR3 region has 13 residues. Germline CDR1 SGHNT, CDR2 YYREEE (reference sequence). V shed 7 bases, J shed 4 bases, and the junction held 1 base outside the gene matches. In DNA form, the CDR3 reads TGTGCCAGCTCTAGCGGGGGGGCAGATACGCAGTATTTT. Protein sequence: CASSSGGADTQYF.

J is TRBJ1-5 and V is TRBV6-5; D gene unclear. V lost 2 bases and J lost 5, with 7 bases in between. The CDR3 length is 13 residues. CDR1 is MNHEY and CDR2 is SVGAGI in the germline V gene. The CDR3 loop reads CASSYTEHQPQHF. CDR3 in DNA: TGTGCCAGCAGTTACACAGAACATCAGCCCCAGCATTTT.

This CDR3 is CASGSSRGENTGELFF. The CDR3, as DNA: TGTGCTAGTGGGTCGAGTAGGGGGGAGAACACCGGGGAGCTGTTTTTT. This chain connects TRBV12-5 to TRBJ2-2; perhaps D is TRBD1 or TRBD2 (6 bases each). CDR1 is LGHNT, CDR2 FRNRAP, per germline. The CDR3 consists of 16 residues. V lost 6 bases and J 1 base, leaving 15 bases between the germline ends. Full variable domain (remainder filled in from reference TRBV12-5 and TRBJ2-2): DARVTQTPRHKVTEMGQEVTMRCQPILGHNTVFWYRQTMMQGLELLAYFRNRAPLDDSGMPKDRFSAEMPDATLATLKIQPSEPRDSAVYFCASGSSRGENTGELFFGEGSRLTVL.

The rearrangement links TRBV19 to TRBJ2-2, with D perhaps TRBD2 (5 bases). Trimming pared 7 bases from V and 6 bases from J, leaving 6 bases between. From germline, CDR1 is LNHDA and CDR2 SQIVND (reference sequence). CDR3 length equals 11 residues. CDR3 nucleotides: TGTGCCAGTACCGGGGCCGGGGAGCTGTTTTTT. It specifies CASTGAGELFF.

This clone was observed once. The chain combines TRBV7-3 with TRBJ2-7; 9 bases fit TRBD1. The CDR3 sequence is 15 residues long. Trimming removed 4 bases from V and 5 bases from J; junction bases left unmatched: 9. Per the germline V gene, CDR1 is SGHTA and CDR2 is FQGTGA. The CDR3 reads CASSSSRDRVNEQYV. DNA of the CDR3: TGTGCCAGCAGCTCGTCCCGGGACAGGGTTAACGAGCAGTACGTC.

The rearrangement links TRBV20-1 to TRBJ2-7; D not resolved. Trimming cost V 3 bases and J 3 bases, with 9 bases left between them. The CDR3 totals 12 residues. Per the germline V gene, CDR1 is DFQATT and CDR2 is SNEGSKA (reference sequence). This chain's CDR3 is CSASWSDYEQYF. CDR3 nucleotides: TGCAGTGCTAGTTGGTCTGACTACGAGCAGTACTTC.

This clone has only one observation. The gene calls are TRBV5-1 and TRBJ2-1; possibly TRBD1 for D (5 bases). The germline gives CDR1 SGHRS, CDR2 YFSETQ. The CDR3 has 18 amino acids. V was shortened by 3 bases and J by 4 bases, with 23 bases between the two germline ends. This CDR3 reads CASSWTVLVGQRYNEQFF. The CDR3 DNA reads TGCGCCAGCAGCTGGACGGTTCTCGTGGGGCAACGATACAATGAGCAGTTCTTC.

This clone came up once. V usage is TRBV10-3 and J usage is TRBJ2-2, with D unclear. V was cut by 10 bases and J by 0 bases, with 9 bases left in between. The CDR3 consists of 13 residues. Germline assignment: CDR1 ENHRY and CDR2 SYGVKD. The CDR3 region is CATPPANTGELFF. The CDR3 DNA follows: TGTGCCACCCCACCCGCGAACACCGGGGAGCTGTTTTTT.

J is TRBJ2-3 and V is TRBV7-6, with D hard to call. The length of the CDR3 is 13 residues. Germline CDR1 and CDR2: SGHVS and FNYEAQ. V gave up 5 bases and J gave up 4 bases, with 10 bases separating them. In DNA form, the CDR3 reads TGTGCCAGCAGCCCCTCTTTCCCAGATACGCAGTATTTT. Translated, it gives CASSPSFPDTQYF.

The CDR3 protein is CASSSDRFGGGSYQETQYF. CDR3 bases: TGTGCCAGCAGTTCCGACAGGTTCGGAGGCGGATCGTACCAAGAGACCCAGTACTTC. The V and J genes are TRBV6-2 or TRBV6-3 and TRBJ2-5; D may be TRBD1 (6 bases). Germline values: CDR1 MNHEY, CDR2 SVGEGT. The CDR3 consists of 19 residues. Between the trimmed V and J ends, which lost 4 bases and 0 bases, there was a span of 24 bases.